The 5 T cell receptor beta chains listed next were all sequenced from one sample in a study of identical twins. MiXCR, applied by TCRdb to the 5' RACE reads, yields one record per CDR3 protein. The data show about 150,000 distinct CDR3 sequences, with around 3.6% seen just once and around 8.1% held by the top ten. The sequencing sample was made of memory T cells sorted from blood. The receptors were sampled from a man aged 18 to 35 in good health.

This clonotype was found many times. The rearrangement links TRBV12-3 or TRBV12-4 to TRBJ2-5, with D uncertain. V was trimmed by 3 bases and J by 3 bases, leaving 11 bases between them. The CDR3 loop spans 14 amino acids. The CDR3 region is CASSFQRSEETQYF. The DNA of the CDR3 is TGTGCCAGCAGTTTTCAGAGGAGCGAAGAGACCCAGTACTTC.

This clonotype was recorded many times. The genes are TRBV3-1 and TRBJ1-2; D gene uncertain. The germline V gene encodes CDR1 LGHDT and CDR2 YNNKEL (reference sequence). There are 14 residues in the CDR3. V was shortened by 4 bases and J by 7 bases, with 16 bases between the two germline ends. The CDR3: CASSPSRRAGGYTF. CDR3 coding DNA: TGTGCCAGCAGCCCCAGCCGGCGGGCGGGTGGCTACACCTTC.

There are many counts of this clonotype. The chain couples TRBV6-2 or TRBV6-3 to TRBJ2-7, with TRBD2 as a possible D gene (5 bases). The germline V gene has CDR1 MNHEY and CDR2 SVGEGT. The CDR3 runs to 12 residues. V lost 7 bases and J lost 5, with 12 bases in between. The CDR3 is CASNGMGDEQYF. CDR3 DNA: TGTGCCAGCAACGGGATGGGCGACGAGCAGTACTTC.

This clonotype was observed at least ten times. The chain recombines TRBV6-1 with TRBJ2-1, with TRBD2 matching 9 bases. The J segment lost 6 bases and the V segment lost 5 bases, leaving 8 bases of the junction unmatched. The length of the CDR3 is 15 residues. CDR1 and CDR2 from the germline V gene are MNHNS and SASEGT. The CDR3 coding sequence is TGTGCCAGCAGTAGGTTAGCGGGAGTCGGCAATGAGCAGTTCTTC. Translating it yields CASSRLAGVGNEQFF.

This clonotype was counted at least ten times. The gene calls are TRBV7-2 and TRBJ2-3; no definite D call. CDR3 length: 16 amino acids. From germline, CDR1 is SGHTA and CDR2 FQGNSA. Trimming stripped 1 base from V and 4 bases from J, with 15 bases between. Here the CDR3 DNA reads TGTGCCAGCAGCTTAGACGGCCGGCCCGATGCAGATACGCAGTATTTT. The encoded protein is CASSLDGRPDADTQYF.